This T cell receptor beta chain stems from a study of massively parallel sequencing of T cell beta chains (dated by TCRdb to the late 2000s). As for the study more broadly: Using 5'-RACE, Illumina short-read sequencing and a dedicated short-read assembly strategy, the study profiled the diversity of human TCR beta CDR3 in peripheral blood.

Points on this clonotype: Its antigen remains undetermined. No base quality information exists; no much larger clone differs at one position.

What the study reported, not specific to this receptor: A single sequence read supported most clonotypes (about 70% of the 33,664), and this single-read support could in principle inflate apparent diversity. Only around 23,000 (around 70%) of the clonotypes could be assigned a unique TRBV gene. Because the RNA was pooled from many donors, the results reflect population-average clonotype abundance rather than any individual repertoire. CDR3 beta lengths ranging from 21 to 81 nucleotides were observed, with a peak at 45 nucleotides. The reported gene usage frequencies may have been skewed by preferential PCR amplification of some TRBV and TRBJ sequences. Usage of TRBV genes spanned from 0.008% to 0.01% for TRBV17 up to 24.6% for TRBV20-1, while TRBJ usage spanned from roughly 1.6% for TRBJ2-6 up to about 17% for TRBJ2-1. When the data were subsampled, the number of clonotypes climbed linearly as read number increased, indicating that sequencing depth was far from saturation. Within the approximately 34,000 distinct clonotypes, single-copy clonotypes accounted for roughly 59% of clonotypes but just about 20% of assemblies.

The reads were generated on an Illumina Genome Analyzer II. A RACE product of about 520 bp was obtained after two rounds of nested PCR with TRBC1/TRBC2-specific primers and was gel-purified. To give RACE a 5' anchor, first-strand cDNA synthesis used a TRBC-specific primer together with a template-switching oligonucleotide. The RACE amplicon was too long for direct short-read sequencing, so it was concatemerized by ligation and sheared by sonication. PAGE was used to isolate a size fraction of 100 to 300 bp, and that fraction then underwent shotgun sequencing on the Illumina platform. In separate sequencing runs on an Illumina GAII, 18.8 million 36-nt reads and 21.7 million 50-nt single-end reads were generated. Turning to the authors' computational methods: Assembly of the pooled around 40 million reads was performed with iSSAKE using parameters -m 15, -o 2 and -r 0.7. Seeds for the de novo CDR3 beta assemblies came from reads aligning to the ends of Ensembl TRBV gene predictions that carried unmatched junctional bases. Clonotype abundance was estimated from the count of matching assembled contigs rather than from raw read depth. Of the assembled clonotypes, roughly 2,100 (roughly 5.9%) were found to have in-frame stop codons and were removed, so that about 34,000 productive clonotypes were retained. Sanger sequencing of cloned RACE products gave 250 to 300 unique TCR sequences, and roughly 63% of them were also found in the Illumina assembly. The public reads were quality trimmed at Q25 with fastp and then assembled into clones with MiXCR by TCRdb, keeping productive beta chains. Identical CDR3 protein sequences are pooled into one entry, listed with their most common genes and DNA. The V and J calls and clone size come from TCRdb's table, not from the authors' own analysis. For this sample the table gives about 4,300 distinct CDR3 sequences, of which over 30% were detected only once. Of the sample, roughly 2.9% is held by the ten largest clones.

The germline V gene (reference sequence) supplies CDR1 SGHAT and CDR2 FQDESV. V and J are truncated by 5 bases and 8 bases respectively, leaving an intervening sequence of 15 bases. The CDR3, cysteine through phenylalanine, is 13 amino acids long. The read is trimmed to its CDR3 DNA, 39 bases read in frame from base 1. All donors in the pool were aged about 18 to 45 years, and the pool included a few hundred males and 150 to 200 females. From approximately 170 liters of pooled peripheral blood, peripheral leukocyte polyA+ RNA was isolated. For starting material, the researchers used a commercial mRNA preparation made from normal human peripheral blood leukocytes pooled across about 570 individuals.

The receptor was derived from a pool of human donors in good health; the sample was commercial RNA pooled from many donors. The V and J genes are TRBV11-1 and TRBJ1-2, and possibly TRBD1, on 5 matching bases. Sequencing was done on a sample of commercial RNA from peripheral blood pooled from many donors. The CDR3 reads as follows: CASSPPGLGGYTF. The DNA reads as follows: TGTGCCAGCAGCCCCCCGGGACTGGGAGGCTACACCTTC.